This T cell receptor (beta chain) was identified during a study of T cells in Graves' hyperthyroidism and ophthalmopathy. About the study: Peripheral blood was taken when the disease was first diagnosed, before any treatment began. General observations from the study: The model identified upcoming ophthalmopathy a median approximately 6.4 months ahead of onset.

To note about this clonotype: The antigen remains unidentified.

Amplified regions were TCR beta CDR3 sequences from RNA transcripts. First-round RT-PCR of the TCR CDR3 relied on the HTBI primer set. TCRdb re-analysed the multiplex PCR reads in MiXCR, keeping a single row per CDR3 protein. Among around 580,000 distinct CDR3 sequences listed, 16% were seen once. In patients aged 18 to 65, hyperthyroidism was newly diagnosed, with duration under 2 months. Lactation, pregnancy, other autoimmune disease or uncontrolled infection led to exclusion of patients. The origin of this receptor is a woman aged 18-29 years with Graves' hyperthyroidism. The sequenced sample consisted of blood.

In DNA, the CDR3 is TGCGCCAGCAGCTTCTTAGGGGTTGACACTGAAGCTTTCTTT. Translated, it gives CASSFLGVDTEAFF. The chain has TRBV5-1 and TRBJ1-1, with D possibly being TRBD1 (5 bases). V lost 2 bases and J 3 bases, leaving 11 bases between the germline ends. CDR1 and CDR2 (germline): SGHRS, YFSETQ. This CDR3 has 14 amino acids.